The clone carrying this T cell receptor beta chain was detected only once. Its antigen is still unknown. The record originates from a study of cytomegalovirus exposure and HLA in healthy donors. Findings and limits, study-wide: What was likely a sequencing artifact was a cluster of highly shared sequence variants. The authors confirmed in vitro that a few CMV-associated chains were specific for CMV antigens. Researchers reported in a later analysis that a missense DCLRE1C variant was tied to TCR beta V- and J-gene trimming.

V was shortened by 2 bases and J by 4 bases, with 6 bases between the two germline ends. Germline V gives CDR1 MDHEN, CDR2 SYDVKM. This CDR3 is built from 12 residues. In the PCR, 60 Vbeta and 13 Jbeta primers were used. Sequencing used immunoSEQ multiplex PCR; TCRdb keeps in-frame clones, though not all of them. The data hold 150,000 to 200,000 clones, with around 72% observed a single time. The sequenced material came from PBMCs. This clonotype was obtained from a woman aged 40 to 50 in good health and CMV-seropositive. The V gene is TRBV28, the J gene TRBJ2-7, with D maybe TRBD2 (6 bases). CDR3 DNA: TGTGCCAGCAGTTTAGCGGGGTACGAGCAGTACTTC. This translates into CASSLAGYEQYF.